These T cell receptor beta chains were read from a single sample in a study of cytomegalovirus exposure and HLA in healthy donors. TCRdb's table, derived via immunoSEQ multiplex PCR, lists solely in-frame clones and lacks some. The sample's table shows around 200,000 clones. The sample taken for sequencing was PBMCs. These TCRs come from a girl aged 2 to 9 in good health and CMV-seropositive. CDR3s include the opening cysteine and the closing phenylalanine or tryptophan. D genes are given only for firm matches.

TRBV18	TRBJ1-4	-	TGTGCCAGCTCACCCTTACCGAGTGAAAAACTGTTTTTT	CASSPLPSEKLFF
TRBV7-9	TRBJ2-3	TRBD2	TGTGCCACAATCGTAGGGGGACTAGCGAGCACAGATACGCAGTATTTT	CATIVGGLASTDTQYF
TRBV10-1	TRBJ1-1	TRBD1	TGCGCCAGCTTACAGGGGGCGGTTTCGGAAGCTTTCTTT	CASLQGAVSEAFF
TRBV5-6	TRBJ1-2	TRBD1	TGTGCCAGCAGCGCACCGGGACAGGGACCCCATGGCTACACCTTC	CASSAPGQGPHGYTF
TRBV7-2	TRBJ1-2	TRBD1	TGTGCCAGCAGCCCCGGGGGACAGCAATCTAACTATGGCTACACCTTC	CASSPGGQQSNYGYTF
TRBV5-1	TRBJ2-3	TRBD2	TGCGCCACCAAACTAGCGGGCGGCACAGATACGCAGTATTTT	CATKLAGGTDTQYF
TRBV5-6	TRBJ1-2	TRBD1	TGTGCCAGCAGCTTTCCCGGGACAGGGAATGGCTACACCTTC	CASSFPGTGNGYTF
TRBV29-1	TRBJ1-1	TRBD1	TGCAGCGTTGAAGAGACCACAGGGGGAGTGAACACTGAAGCTTTCTTT	CSVEETTGGVNTEAFF
TRBV5-8	TRBJ2-2	TRBD2	TGTGCCAGCAGCTTGGGGACTAGCGTAAACACCGGGGAGCTGTTTTTT	CASSLGTSVNTGELFF
TRBV11-2	TRBJ2-5	-	TGTGCCAGCAGCTTCATTGAGGTAGCACCCCACCAAGAGACCCAGTACTTC	CASSFIEVAPHQETQYF
TRBV7-3	TRBJ2-1	TRBD2	TGTGCCAGCAGCAAAATAGCGGGAGCCGGGGACAATGAGCAGTTCTTC	CASSKIAGAGDNEQFF
TRBV5-1	TRBJ2-7	TRBD2	TGCGCCAGCAGCTTGCAGGCTAGCGGGGCTACGGACGAGCAGTACTTC	CASSLQASGATDEQYF
TRBV11-2	TRBJ2-7	-	TGTGCCAGCAGCACGACTAGAAGCTACGAGCAGTACTTC	CASSTTRSYEQYF
TRBV15	TRBJ2-1	TRBD2	TGTGCCACCAGCAGAACTATAAAGCGGGGGGGAAATGAGCAGTTCTTC	CATSRTIKRGGNEQFF
TRBV25-1	TRBJ1-1	-	TGTGCCAGCAGTGAATACGGCTCAGGGCGTGGGTACACTGAAGCTTTCTTT	CASSEYGSGRGYTEAFF
TRBV5-1	TRBJ2-7	-	TGCGCCAGCAGCTTTGGTCAGTCCTACGAGCAGTACTTC	CASSFGQSYEQYF